The 21 T cell receptor beta chains in this list originate from one sample, sequenced in a study of blood T cells in healthy people across ages. The second PCR ran roughly 6 to 11 cycles with a sample-barcoded 5' primer and J-beta primers. MiXCR, applied by TCRdb to the 5' RACE reads, yields one record per CDR3 protein. The sample lists 450,000 to 650,000 distinct CDR3 sequences; nearly 25% were seen once. These data were also filed under a second study, of T cells of mothers and their children.

The sample was blood. The receptors stem from a boy under 18 in good health.

This clonotype occurred a few times. The rearrangement links TRBV30 to TRBJ1-1; possibly TRBD1 for D (5 bases). V was shortened by 1 base and J by 4 bases, with 13 bases between the two germline ends. The CDR3 runs to 14 residues. The germline CDR1 and CDR2 sequences are GTSNPN and SVGIG (reference sequence). This CDR3 is CAWSAGTLGTEAFF. The CDR3 region has the DNA TGTGCCTGGAGTGCCGGGACCTTAGGCACTGAAGCTTTCTTT.

The rearrangement links TRBV7-9 to TRBJ2-2; 14 nucleotides align to TRBD2. With 5 bases clipped from V and 6 bases from J, the junction kept 5 bases outside the gene matches. This CDR3 is built from 16 residues. CDR1 and CDR2 from the germline V gene are SEHNR and FQNEAQ (reference sequence). CDR3 sequence reads: CASSHSGLAGAGELFF. CDR3 nucleotide sequence: TGTGCCAGCAGCCACTCGGGACTAGCGGGAGCCGGGGAGCTGTTTTTT.

This clonotype turned up a few times. The J gene is TRBJ2-1, the V gene TRBV13, with D possibly being TRBD1 (6 bases). From germline, CDR1 is PRHDT and CDR2 FYEKMQ (reference sequence). The CDR3 totals 16 residues. The V gene lost 1 base and the J gene lost 5 bases, with 15 bases spanning the gap. The CDR3 reads CASSLVVRGMDNEQFF. CDR3 DNA sequence: TGTGCCAGCAGCTTAGTAGTCAGGGGAATGGACAATGAGCAGTTCTTC.

J is TRBJ2-1 and V is TRBV7-9, with D possibly matching TRBD2 (6 bases). CDR3 length: 16 amino acids. The germline CDR1 and CDR2 sequences are SEHNR and FQNEAQ (reference sequence). The V and J ends lost 0 bases and 5 bases respectively, with 14 bases between them. The CDR3 DNA follows: TGTGCCAGCAGCTTAGCGTGGGGCGGGACCGACAATGAGCAGTTCTTC. Its protein is CASSLAWGGTDNEQFF.

A few counts support this clonotype. This chain's CDR3 is CSARDFGPNQETQYF. CDR3 coding DNA: TGCAGTGCTAGAGATTTTGGACCGAACCAAGAGACCCAGTACTTC. The chain employs TRBV20-1 and TRBJ2-5; D not resolved. The V end was cut by 0 bases, the J end by 0 bases, with 11 bases between. The CDR3 has 15 residues. The germline CDR1 and CDR2 sequences are DFQATT and SNEGSKA (reference sequence).

The rearrangement joins TRBV4-2 to TRBJ2-5; D not certain. This CDR3 region has 14 residues. With 0 bases removed from V and 4 bases from J, the gap between germline ends came to 9 bases. Per the germline V gene, CDR1 is LGHNA and CDR2 is YNFKEQ. DNA of the CDR3: TGTGCCAGCAGCCAAGATGTAGGTCTAGAGACCCAGTACTTC. Translated, it gives CASSQDVGLETQYF.

This clonotype was recorded many times. The V gene is TRBV5-5, the J gene TRBJ2-5; D not certain. Germline values: CDR1 SGHKS, CDR2 YYEKEE (reference sequence). The ends were cut back, 0 bases at V and 1 base at J, with 10 bases in the middle. The CDR3 consists of 15 residues. The CDR3: CASSLGVVGQETQYF. The CDR3 coding sequence is TGTGCCAGCAGCTTGGGGGTAGTGGGCCAAGAGACCCAGTACTTC.

This clonotype was counted ten times or more. The chain employs TRBV5-5 and TRBJ2-7; D not resolved. The CDR3 extends over 14 amino acids. Germline V gives CDR1 SGHKS, CDR2 YYEKEE (reference sequence). V was cut by 4 bases and J by 1 base, with 12 bases left in between. CDR3 region: CASSPPLGSYEQYF. The CDR3 DNA is TGTGCCAGCAGCCCACCCCTAGGGTCCTACGAGCAGTACTTC. The variable domain in full, with the rest retrieved from reference TRBV5-5 and TRBJ2-7, is DAGVTQSPTHLIKTRGQQVTLRCSPISGHKSVSWYQQVLGQGPQFIFQYYEKEERGRGNFPDRFSARQFPNYSSELNVNALLLGDSALYLCASSPPLGSYEQYFGPGTRLTVT.

The sample holds many counts of this clonotype. V gene TRBV7-2 combines with J gene TRBJ2-7, with TRBD1 matching 7 bases. CDR1 and CDR2 from the germline V gene are SGHTA and FQGNSA. The CDR3 has 14 residues. Losses at the gene ends were 5 bases for V and 4 bases for J; bases not matched to a gene: 8. The CDR3 nucleotides are TGTGCCAGCAGCCCAGGGACAGTAACTTACGAGCAGTACTTC. Its protein is CASSPGTVTYEQYF.

This rearrangement joins TRBV20-1 to TRBJ2-5; 10 nucleotides align to TRBD1. The J call is in doubt because the DNA end fits TRBJ2-7 better. The CDR3 consists of 13 residues. From germline, CDR1 is DFQATT and CDR2 SNEGSKA (reference sequence). This CDR3 is CSAVGQGAYEQYF. The CDR3 DNA reads as TGCAGTGCTGTCGGACAGGGGGCCTACGAGCAGTACTTC.

The table lists this clonotype with many counts. Here the CDR3 reads CASSKRPVDRDRGSGNTIYF. For the CDR3, the DNA is TGTGCCAGCAGCAAACGCCCCGTGGACCGGGACAGGGGCTCTGGAAACACCATATATTTT. The genes are TRBV21-1 and TRBJ1-3; no check of the table's D call, TRBD1, against the DNA was made. TRBV21-1 is designated a pseudogene. The CDR3 extends over 20 amino acids.

The sample holds many counts of this clonotype. The gene calls are TRBV15 and TRBJ2-1, with 10 bases identical to TRBD2. There are 18 residues in the CDR3. Trimming cost V 0 bases and J 5 bases; bases outside gene matches: 10. Per the germline V gene, CDR1 is LNHNV and CDR2 is YYDKDF (reference sequence). CDR3 in amino acids: CATSRDIALAGAHNEQFF. The CDR3 DNA sequence: TGTGCCACCAGCAGAGATATCGCCCTAGCGGGAGCACACAATGAGCAGTTCTTC.

This clonotype was seen only a few times. The chain has TRBV6-5 and TRBJ1-2; possibly TRBD1 for D (6 bases). This CDR3 has 14 residues. The ends were cut back, 2 bases at V and 5 bases at J, with 12 bases in the middle. Germline-derived CDR1 and CDR2 are MNHEY and SVGAGI. The DNA for the CDR3 is TGTGCCAGCAGTTACGGGGGGGCAGGGTATGGCTACACCTTC. Translated, it gives CASSYGGAGYGYTF.

V usage is TRBV12-3 or TRBV12-4 and J usage is TRBJ1-6, with 11 bases matching TRBD1. The CDR3 runs to 14 residues. V lost 5 bases to trimming and J lost 10 bases; unmatched junction nucleotides: 4. CDR3 nucleotides: TGTGCCAGCAGTCAGGGACAGGGGGAATCACCCCTCCACTTT. This codes for CASSQGQGESPLHF.

This clonotype showed up just a few times. The CDR3 is CASSLVRITSTDTQYF. The DNA of the CDR3 is TGTGCCAGCAGCTTGGTTCGGATTACTAGCACAGATACGCAGTATTTT. This chain uses TRBV5-5 with TRBJ2-3; D gene ambiguous. The V gene's germline CDR1 is SGHKS and CDR2 YYEKEE (reference sequence). Trimming left V 0 bases short and J 0 bases short, with 11 bases between. The CDR3 runs 16 residues.

At least ten counts were recorded for this clonotype. The chain links TRBV7-9 to TRBJ1-4; D is perhaps TRBD1 (5 bases). The CDR3 has 16 residues. The germline V gene has CDR1 SEHNR and CDR2 FQNEAQ (reference sequence). V lost 6 bases and J 0 bases, leaving 14 bases between the germline ends. The chain's CDR3 is CASRRGTYATNEKLFF. CDR3 bases: TGTGCCAGCAGACGTGGGACTTATGCAACTAATGAAAAACTGTTTTTT.

Turning to this clonotype: One end of the junction fails to match germline, which may point to a read error. V gene TRBV5-1 combines with J gene TRBJ2-7; TRBD2 matches 12 bases. The CDR3 is made up of 16 amino acids. In germline, CDR1 is SGHRS, CDR2 YFSETQ. In nucleotides, the CDR3 is TGCGCCAGCAGTTGGACTAGCGGGGTTAGCTCCTGCGAGCAGTACTTC. It codes for CASSWTSGVSSCEQYF.

Comments on this clonotype: One end of the junction does not line up with germline, which may come from a read error. The chain combines TRBV28 with TRBJ2-5; D is uncertain. Germline values: CDR1 MDHEN, CDR2 SYDVKM. The CDR3 covers 15 residues. The CDR3 sequence is CASSPRLDLQEAQYF. The CDR3 coding sequence is TGTGCCAGCAGCCCGCGGTTGGACCTACAAGAGGCCCAGTACTTC.

This clonotype has at least ten counts. V usage is TRBV7-2 and J usage is TRBJ2-5; the D is unclear. This CDR3 has 13 amino acids. The V end lost 4 bases, the J end lost 4 bases, and 10 bases lay between the germline ends. Per germline, CDR1 SGHTA and CDR2 FQGNSA. The CDR3 sequence: CASSSPGRETQYF. The CDR3, as DNA: TGTGCCAGCAGCTCCCCGGGTCGAGAGACCCAGTACTTC.

The genes are TRBV7-9 and TRBJ1-2; no clear D. Germline values: CDR1 SEHNR, CDR2 FQNEAQ (reference sequence). This CDR3 comprises 12 residues. Trimming removed 4 bases at V and 12 bases at J, with 15 bases between. The CDR3 sequence is CASSSNPGRHTF. CDR3 DNA sequence: TGTGCCAGCAGCTCAAACCCGGGCCGTCACACCTTC.

The rearrangement joins TRBV7-2 to TRBJ2-1; possibly TRBD2 for D (6 bases). CDR1 is SGHTA, CDR2 FQGNSA, per germline. The CDR3 extends over 14 amino acids. The V end lost 5 bases, the J end lost 7 bases, and 15 bases lay between the germline ends. The CDR3 region has the DNA TGTGCCAGCAGCATACGACTGGGAGGAAATGAGCAGTTCTTC. This sequence encodes CASSIRLGGNEQFF. Looking up the rest from reference TRBV7-2 and TRBJ2-1 gives the full variable domain: GAGVSQSPSNKVTEKGKDVELRCDPISGHTALYWYRQSLGQGLEFLIYFQGNSAPDKSGLPSDRFSAERTGGSVSTLTIQRTQQEDSAVYLCASSIRLGGNEQFFGPGTRLTVL.